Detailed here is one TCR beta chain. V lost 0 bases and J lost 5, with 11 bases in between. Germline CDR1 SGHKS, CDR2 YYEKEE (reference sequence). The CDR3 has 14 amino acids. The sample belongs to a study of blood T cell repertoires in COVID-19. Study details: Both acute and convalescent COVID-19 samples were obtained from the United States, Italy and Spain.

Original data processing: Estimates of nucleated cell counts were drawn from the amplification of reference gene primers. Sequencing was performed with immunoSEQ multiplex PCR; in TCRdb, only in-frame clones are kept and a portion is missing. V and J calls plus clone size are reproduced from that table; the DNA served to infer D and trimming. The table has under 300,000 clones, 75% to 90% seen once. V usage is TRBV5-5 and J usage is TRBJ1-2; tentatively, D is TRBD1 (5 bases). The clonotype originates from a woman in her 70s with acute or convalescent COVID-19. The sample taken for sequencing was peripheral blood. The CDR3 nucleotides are TGTGCCAGCAGCTTGGATCCAGGGACTTATGGCTACACCTTC. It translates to CASSLDPGTYGYTF.